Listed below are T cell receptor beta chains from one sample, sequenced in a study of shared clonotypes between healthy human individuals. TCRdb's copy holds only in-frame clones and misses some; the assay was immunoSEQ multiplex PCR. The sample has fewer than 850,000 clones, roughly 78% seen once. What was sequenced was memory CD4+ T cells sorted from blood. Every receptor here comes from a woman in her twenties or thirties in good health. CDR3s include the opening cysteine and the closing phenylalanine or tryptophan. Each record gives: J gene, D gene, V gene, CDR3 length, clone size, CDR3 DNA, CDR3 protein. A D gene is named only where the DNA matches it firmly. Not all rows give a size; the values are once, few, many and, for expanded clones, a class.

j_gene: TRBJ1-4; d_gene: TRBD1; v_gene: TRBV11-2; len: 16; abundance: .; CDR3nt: TGTGCCAGCAGCCCTAACAGCGGACAGGGCACTGAAAAACTGTTTTTT; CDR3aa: CASSPNSGQGTEKLFF
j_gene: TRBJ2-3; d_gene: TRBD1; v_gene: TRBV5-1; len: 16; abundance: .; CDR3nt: TGCGCCAGCAGCTTGGGGGACAGTTGGGGCACAGATACGCAGTATTTT; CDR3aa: CASSLGDSWGTDTQYF
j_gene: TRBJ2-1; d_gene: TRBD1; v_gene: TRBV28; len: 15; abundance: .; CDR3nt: TGTGCCAGCAGTGCGCCGGGACAGGGGGTCGGTGAGCAGTTCTTC; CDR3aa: CASSAPGQGVGEQFF
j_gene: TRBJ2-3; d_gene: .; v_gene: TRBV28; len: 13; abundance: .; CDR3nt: TGTGCCAGCATCGGCGGGGGCCGCTCGGCGCAGTATTTT; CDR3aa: CASIGGGRSAQYF
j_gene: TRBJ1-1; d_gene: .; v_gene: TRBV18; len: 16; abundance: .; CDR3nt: TGTGCCAGCTCACGGCCGGCACTCTCGGGGAACACTGAAGCTTTCTTT; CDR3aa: CASSRPALSGNTEAFF
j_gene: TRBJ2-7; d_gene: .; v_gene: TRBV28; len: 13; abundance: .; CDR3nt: TGTGCCAGCAGGCAGATGGGCTCCTACGAGCAGTACTTC; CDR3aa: CASRQMGSYEQYF
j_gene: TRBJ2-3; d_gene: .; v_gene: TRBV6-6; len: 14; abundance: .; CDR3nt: TGTGCCAGCAGGAGGGGGGGTGGCACAGATACGCAGTATTTT; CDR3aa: CASRRGGGTDTQYF
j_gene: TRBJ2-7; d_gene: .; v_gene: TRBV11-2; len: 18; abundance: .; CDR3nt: TGTGCCAGCAGCCAAGACACTTGGGCGGGACCCCGAACCTACGAGCAGTACTTC; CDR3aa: CASSQDTWAGPRTYEQYF
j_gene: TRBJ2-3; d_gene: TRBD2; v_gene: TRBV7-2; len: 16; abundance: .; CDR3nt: TGTGCCAGCAGTCAAAGCGGGAGTCTTGGGTCAGATACGCAGTATTTT; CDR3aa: CASSQSGSLGSDTQYF
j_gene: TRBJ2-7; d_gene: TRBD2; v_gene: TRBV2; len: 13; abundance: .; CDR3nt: TGTGCCAGCCACGGACTAGCGGGAGGCGAGCAGTACTTC; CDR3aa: CASHGLAGGEQYF
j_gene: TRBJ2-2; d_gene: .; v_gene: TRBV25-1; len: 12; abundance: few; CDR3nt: TGTGCCAGCAGTGCGTTCACCGGGGAGCTGTTTTTT; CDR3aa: CASSAFTGELFF
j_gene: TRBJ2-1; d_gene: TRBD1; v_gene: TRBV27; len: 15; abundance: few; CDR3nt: TGTGCCAGCAGTAAATGGGGACAGAACGGAAATGAGCAGTTCTTC; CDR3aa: CASSKWGQNGNEQFF
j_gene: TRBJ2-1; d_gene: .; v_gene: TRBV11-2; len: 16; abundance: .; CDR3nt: TGTGCCAGCAGCTTAGAGATAGGGGTGTCCTACAATGAGCAGTTCTTC; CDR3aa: CASSLEIGVSYNEQFF
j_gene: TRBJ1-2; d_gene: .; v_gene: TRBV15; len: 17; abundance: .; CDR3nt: TGTGCCACCAGCAGACCCTCGAGTCGGACCCCCGACGGTGGCTACACCTTC; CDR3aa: CATSRPSSRTPDGGYTF
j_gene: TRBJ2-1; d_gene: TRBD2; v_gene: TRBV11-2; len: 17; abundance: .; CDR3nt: TGTGCCAGCAGCGATGACGCTCTAGCGGGGGGACGAAATGAGCAGTTCTTC; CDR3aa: CASSDDALAGGRNEQFF
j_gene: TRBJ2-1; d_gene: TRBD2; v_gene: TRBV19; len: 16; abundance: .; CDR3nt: TGTGCCAGTACAAGAATTAGCGGGAAGGGGTACAATGAGCAGTTCTTC; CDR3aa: CASTRISGKGYNEQFF
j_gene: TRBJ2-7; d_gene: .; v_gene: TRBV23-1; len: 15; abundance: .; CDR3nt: TGCGCCAGCAGCCCTGGACAAACAGGGAGGTACGAGCAGTACTTC; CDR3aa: CASSPGQTGRYEQYF
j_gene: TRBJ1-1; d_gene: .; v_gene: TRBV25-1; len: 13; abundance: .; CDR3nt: TGTGCCAGCAGTGAATCCAGGGACACTGAAGCTTTCTTT; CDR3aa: CASSESRDTEAFF